The 7 T cell receptor beta chains reported below all come from one sample, sequenced in a study of T-cell memory formation after mild COVID-19. TCRdb passed the 5' RACE reads through MiXCR, listing each CDR3 protein once. The sample consists of roughly 43,000 distinct CDR3 sequences, about a tenth of them appearing once. What was sequenced was PBMCs or a T cell subset sorted from them (not recorded which). These TCRs come from an adult woman who had mild COVID-19 (a few samples of this study predate the infection). Cell type and time point are not known.

There are a few counts of this clonotype. This sequence joins TRBV3-1 and TRBJ2-7, with a possible D match to TRBD2 (6 bases). The CDR3 spans 15 residues. The V gene lost 0 bases and the J gene lost 2 bases, with 11 bases spanning the gap. CDR1 and CDR2 (germline): LGHDT, YNNKEL (reference sequence). CDR3 loop: CASSQEIAAAYEQYF. Here the CDR3 DNA reads TGTGCCAGCAGCCAAGAAATAGCGGCCGCCTACGAGCAGTACTTC.

V is TRBV7-2 and J is TRBJ2-7; D is unresolved. Trimming cost V 5 bases and J 0 bases, with 14 bases left between them. The CDR3 sequence is 15 residues long. The V gene's germline CDR1 is SGHTA and CDR2 FQGNSA. DNA for the CDR3: TGTGCCAGCAGCGCGCAAGGCAGTAGCTCCTACGAGCAGTACTTC. Translation gives CASSAQGSSSYEQYF.

J is TRBJ1-1 and V is TRBV30; TRBD1 is a possible D gene (6 bases). Germline assignment: CDR1 GTSNPN and CDR2 SVGIG (reference sequence). This CDR3 region has 16 residues. V lost 2 bases and J 1 base, leaving 17 bases between the germline ends. The CDR3 is CAWSKGGLVENTEAFF. CDR3 bases: TGTGCCTGGAGTAAGGGGGGATTAGTGGAGAACACTGAAGCTTTCTTT.

This clonotype was recorded many times. J is TRBJ1-1 and V is TRBV15; D possibly corresponds to TRBD1 (5 bases). The CDR3 runs 14 residues. V was pared by 3 bases and J by 1 base, with 9 bases between. Germline CDR1 and CDR2: LNHNV and YYDKDF (reference sequence). CDR3 sequence: CATSSDRENTEAFF. The CDR3 bases are TGTGCCACCAGCAGCGACAGAGAGAACACTGAAGCTTTCTTT.

The V gene is TRBV7-2, the J gene TRBJ2-7; D is unresolved. Trimming cost V 5 bases and J 3 bases, with 14 bases left between them. In germline, CDR1 is SGHTA, CDR2 FQGNSA. The CDR3 is 14 amino acids. CDR3 sequence reads: CASSVGYGGYEQYF. CDR3 bases: TGTGCCAGCAGCGTAGGTTATGGCGGCTACGAGCAGTACTTC.

This clonotype was found many times. The gene calls are TRBV20-1 and TRBJ2-1; 10 bases fit TRBD2. Germline V gives CDR1 DFQATT, CDR2 SNEGSKA (reference sequence). There are 15 residues in the CDR3. J was trimmed by 8 bases and V by 3 bases; bases with no gene match: 10. The CDR3 is CSARGTSGNGDEQFF. CDR3 sequence (DNA): TGCAGTGCTAGGGGAACTAGCGGGAACGGAGATGAGCAGTTCTTC.

This clonotype was counted between two and nine times. Here the CDR3 DNA reads TGTGCCAGCAGCCTCTCCGGGGCGCAGGGAGGCTACACCTTC. It is translated as CASSLSGAQGGYTF. The chain has TRBV7-2 and TRBJ1-2; maybe TRBD1 (5 bases). CDR1 SGHTA and CDR2 FQGNSA come from the germline V gene. V was trimmed by 5 bases and J by 8 bases, leaving 18 bases between them. The CDR3 loop spans 14 amino acids. The whole variable domain, filled in from reference TRBV7-2 and TRBJ1-2, reads GAGVSQSPSNKVTEKGKDVELRCDPISGHTALYWYRQSLGQGLEFLIYFQGNSAPDKSGLPSDRFSAERTGGSVSTLTIQRTQQEDSAVYLCASSLSGAQGGYTFGSGTRLTVV.